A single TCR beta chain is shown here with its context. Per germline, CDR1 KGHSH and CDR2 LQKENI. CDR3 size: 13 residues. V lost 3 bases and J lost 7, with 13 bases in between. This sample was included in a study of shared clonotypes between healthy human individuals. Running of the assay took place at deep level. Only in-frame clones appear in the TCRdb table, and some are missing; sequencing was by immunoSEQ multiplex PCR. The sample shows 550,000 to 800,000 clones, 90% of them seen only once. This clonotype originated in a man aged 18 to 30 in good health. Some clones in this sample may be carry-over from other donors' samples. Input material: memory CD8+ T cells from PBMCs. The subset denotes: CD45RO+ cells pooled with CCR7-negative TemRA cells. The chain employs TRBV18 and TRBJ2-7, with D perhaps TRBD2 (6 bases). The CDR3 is CASSPGGLQEQYF. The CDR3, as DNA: TGTGCCAGCTCACCTGGAGGGCTTCAAGAGCAGTACTTC.